This is a list of T cell receptor beta chains from one sample in a study of blood T cell repertoires in COVID-19. Using immunoSEQ multiplex PCR, the repertoire was profiled, and TCRdb retains in-frame clones only, with some absent. The repertoire holds about 160,000 clones, with roughly 80% as singletons. The source material was PBMCs or T cells enriched from blood (not recorded which). All receptors come from a woman aged 40 to 50 with acute COVID-19. Each CDR3 is given with its conserved first and last residue. D genes are given only for firm matches.

d_gene | j_gene | v_gene | CDR3aa
TRBD1 | TRBJ2-7 | TRBV29-1 | CSVRTGKSYEQYF
TRBD2 | TRBJ2-7 | TRBV7-9 | CASNELIYGGGPRGEQYF
TRBD2 | TRBJ2-7 | TRBV28 | CASSITLAGGPYEQYF
NA | TRBJ1-1 | TRBV25-1 | CASSVTGLDTEAFF
TRBD1 | TRBJ2-7 | TRBV10-3 | CAIRTTGHPYEQYF
NA | TRBJ2-6 | TRBV7-3 | CASSSSGGSGANVLTF
TRBD1 | TRBJ1-3 | TRBV2 | CASKQGAGGNTIYF
TRBD2 | TRBJ2-3 | TRBV11-3 | CASSSGRLAGITDTQYF
TRBD1 | TRBJ2-7 | TRBV19 | CASSERQGREQYF
TRBD1 | TRBJ1-4 | TRBV7-8 | CASSESRTGLKGLFF
TRBD2 | TRBJ2-5 | TRBV18 | CASSPGLAGVETQYF
NA | TRBJ1-6 | TRBV7-2 | CASSLVVSRSPSPLHF
TRBD2 | TRBJ2-3 | TRBV3-1/TRBV3-2 | CASSPGTSGRGGSTDTQYF
TRBD2 | TRBJ2-1 | TRBV3-1/TRBV3-2 | CASSLGLAGGTYNEQFF
NA | TRBJ1-5 | TRBV12-2 | CASRFTAASNQPQHF
TRBD1 | TRBJ1-6 | TRBV5-1 | CASSSRQGSSYNSPLHF
NA | TRBJ1-1 | TRBV6-5 | CASSLTGRTEAFF
NA | TRBJ1-2 | TRBV14 | CASSQDRGGYYGYTF
NA | TRBJ2-3 | TRBV6-5 | CASRRGTDTQYF
NA | TRBJ2-3 | TRBV4-1 | CASSQDGFLEYF
TRBD2 | TRBJ2-5 | TRBV7-2 | CASSPRFSGRGETQYF
NA | TRBJ1-1 | TRBV19 | CASSMMAEGTNTEAFF
TRBD2 | TRBJ2-2 | TRBV14 | CASSGAWGLAGELFF
TRBD1 | TRBJ2-1 | TRBV15 | CATSRDLRTGEYNEQFF
TRBD1 | TRBJ1-1 | TRBV15 | CATSREKGANTEAFF
NA | TRBJ2-3 | TRBV5-6 | CASSWGGDRKTDTQYF
NA | TRBJ1-1 | TRBV21-1 | CASSKWIRVRQGCKNTEAFF
TRBD2 | TRBJ2-3 | TRBV7-3 | CASSLDPGGTDTQYF
TRBD2 | TRBJ2-2 | TRBV24-1 | CATSDRSASGRIGGELFF
TRBD2 | TRBJ2-4 | TRBV5-1 | CASSSVGLLAAAKNIQYF
TRBD1 | TRBJ2-1 | TRBV5-1 | CASSPGTGVYNEQFF
TRBD2 | TRBJ2-1 | TRBV29-1 | CSVELSGRAQSSYNEQFF
NA | TRBJ1-5 | TRBV4-1 | CASSQEGQGSQNQPQHF
NA | TRBJ2-3 | TRBV11-1 | CASSLVLDGSTDTQYF
TRBD2 | TRBJ2-2 | TRBV19 | CASSLLAGTAGELFF
TRBD2 | TRBJ2-1 | TRBV30 | CAWTPGLAGVSSYNEQFF
TRBD2 | TRBJ2-1 | TRBV4-2 | CASSPWTGGSLRLAGGPGEQFF
NA | TRBJ1-4 | TRBV6-5 | CASSYSTSTNEKLFF
TRBD2 | TRBJ2-1 | TRBV15 | CATSREGTSGYNEQFF
TRBD2 | TRBJ2-1 | TRBV25-1 | CASSEAGGPSNEQFF
NA | TRBJ1-3 | TRBV3-1/TRBV3-2 | CASSQVYRHSGNTIYF
TRBD2 | TRBJ2-2 | TRBV7-8 | CASSFLTSGSNTGELFF
TRBD1 | TRBJ1-5 | TRBV19 | CASMRTGVSNQPQHF